A selection of T cell receptor beta chains follows, all from one sample in a study of cytotoxic CD8 clonotypes in ibrutinib-treated CLL. Only in-frame clones appear in the TCRdb table, and some are missing; sequencing was by immunoSEQ multiplex PCR. The sample consists of some 130,000 clones, approximately 83% of them appearing once. This material consisted of PBMCs, taken after 24 months of ibrutinib treatment. All receptors derive from a human donor with chronic lymphocytic leukemia. Both conserved end residues are part of each CDR3. D genes are given only for firm matches. Not all rows give a size; the values are once, few, many and, for expanded clones, a class.

D gene,V gene,J gene,clone size,CDR3 protein,CDR3 DNA
.,TRBV6-5,TRBJ1-1,.,CASSVRSRNTEAFF,TGTGCCAGCAGCGTCCGGTCGAGAAACACTGAAGCTTTCTTT
.,TRBV4-3,TRBJ1-5,many,CASSQGGEQPQHF,TGCGCCAGCAGCCAAGGGGGGGAGCAGCCCCAGCATTTT
TRBD2,TRBV5-1,TRBJ2-7,.,CASSPGLAVYEQYF,TGCGCCAGCAGCCCGGGACTAGCTGTCTACGAGCAGTACTTC
.,TRBV19,TRBJ2-2,.,CASSIDGLFFAGELFF,TGTGCCAGTAGTATAGATGGCTTATTCTTTGCCGGGGAGCTGTTTTTT
TRBD1,TRBV7-9,TRBJ2-5,.,CASSPDRGQQETQYF,TGTGCCAGCAGCCCGGACAGGGGACAGCAAGAGACCCAGTACTTC
.,TRBV19,TRBJ1-2,.,CASSTLGGAYGYTF,TGTGCCAGTAGTACCCTCGGGGGGGCTTATGGCTACACCTTC
.,TRBV10-3,TRBJ2-7,.,CAISESGGGDEQYF,TGTGCCATCAGTGAGTCGGGAGGCGGGGACGAGCAGTACTTC
.,TRBV7-2,TRBJ2-1,.,CASSARQLVGNEQFF,TGTGCCAGCAGCGCACGCCAACTAGTCGGCAATGAGCAGTTCTTC
.,TRBV6-6,TRBJ2-2,.,CASSYTTGELFF,TGTGCCAGCAGCTACACCACCGGGGAGCTGTTTTTT
.,TRBV29-1,TRBJ1-3,.,CSVAGQSNGNTIYF,TGCAGCGTTGCCGGACAGTCCAATGGAAACACCATATATTTT
.,TRBV28,TRBJ1-1,.,CAGRGSKNTEAFF,TGTGCCGGGAGGGGCAGCAAGAACACTGAAGCTTTCTTT
.,TRBV28,TRBJ1-2,.,CASSSDRTRYGYTF,TGTGCCAGCAGTTCGGACAGAACACGCTATGGCTACACCTTC
.,TRBV28,TRBJ1-5,.,CASSYGKGTYNQPQHF,TGTGCCAGCAGTTACGGTAAAGGGACGTACAATCAGCCCCAGCATTTT
TRBD1,TRBV9,TRBJ1-3,few,CASSASTGGPGNTIYF,TGTGCCAGCAGCGCGTCGACAGGGGGCCCTGGAAACACCATATATTTT
.,TRBV4-2,TRBJ2-1,few,CASSQSRSGGGHNEQFF,TGTGCCAGCAGCCAATCCCGGAGTGGAGGTGGGCACAATGAGCAGTTCTTC
TRBD2,TRBV27,TRBJ2-2,.,CASTTGTSSGELFF,TGTGCCAGCACCACCGGGACTAGCTCCGGGGAGCTGTTTTTT
TRBD1,TRBV19,TRBJ2-2,few,CASSRTGLNLELFF,TGTGCCAGTAGTAGGACAGGGCTAAATCTGGAGCTGTTTTTT
.,TRBV5-6,TRBJ2-6,.,CASSLSHSGANVLTF,TGTGCCAGCAGCTTGAGCCACTCTGGGGCCAACGTCCTGACTTTC
.,TRBV19,TRBJ2-7,few,CASSLVVNYEQYF,TGTGCCAGTAGTTTAGTAGTTAACTACGAGCAGTACTTC
.,TRBV7-8,TRBJ1-5,.,CASSLGGNSNQPQHF,TGTGCCAGCAGCCTCGGCGGAAATAGCAATCAGCCCCAGCATTTT
TRBD2,TRBV5-1,TRBJ2-7,.,CASSSSGGAGEQYF,TGCGCCAGCAGCTCCAGCGGGGGGGCTGGCGAGCAGTACTTC
.,TRBV28,TRBJ2-7,.,CASSFTFILDGPISYEQYF,TGTGCCAGCAGTTTCACCTTCATCCTCGACGGACCCATCTCCTACGAGCAGTACTTC
.,TRBV28,TRBJ1-2,.,CASSLGQLNYGYTF,TGTGCCAGCAGTTTGGGGCAGCTAAACTATGGCTACACCTTC
.,TRBV15,TRBJ1-4,.,CATSRNSNEKLFF,TGTGCCACCAGCAGGAACAGTAATGAAAAACTGTTTTTT
.,TRBV6-5,TRBJ1-1,.,CASSGWNTEAFF,TGTGCCAGCAGTGGCTGGAACACTGAAGCTTTCTTT
.,TRBV7-2,TRBJ2-7,.,CASTLMEGGWNEQYF,TGTGCCAGCACCCTAATGGAGGGGGGCTGGAACGAGCAGTACTTC
.,TRBV21-1,TRBJ2-1,.,CASSTYACGDRSEFF,.
.,TRBV7-9,TRBJ2-3,.,CASSSRTTRTDTQYF,TGTGCCAGCAGCTCAAGGACTACCCGCACAGATACGCAGTATTTT
TRBD2,TRBV19,TRBJ2-6,.,CASNPRAGTSGANVLTF,TGTGCCAGTAACCCCAGAGCGGGGACCTCTGGGGCCAACGTCCTGACTTTC
TRBD1,TRBV10-2,TRBJ2-7,.,CASTGQGGYEQYF,TGCGCCAGCACGGGACAGGGGGGATACGAGCAGTACTTC
.,TRBV7-9,TRBJ1-2,.,CASSPDNYGYTF,TGTGCCAGCAGCCCGGATAACTATGGCTACACCTTC
TRBD2,TRBV4-1,TRBJ2-1,.,CASSQDLRTTSGRDNEQFF,TGCGCCAGCAGCCAAGATCTAAGGACGACTAGCGGGAGGGACAATGAGCAGTTCTTC
.,TRBV4-2,TRBJ1-2,once,CASSQDIDSGYTF,TGTGCCAGCAGCCAAGATATCGACAGTGGCTACACCTTC
TRBD1,TRBV6-5,TRBJ1-5,.,CASNGQGGQPQHF,TGTGCCAGCAATGGACAGGGTGGTCAGCCCCAGCATTTT
TRBD1,TRBV28,TRBJ2-7,once,CASSPRGLYEQYF,TGTGCCAGCAGTCCGAGGGGGCTCTACGAGCAGTACTTC
.,TRBV19,TRBJ1-1,.,CASNVWQKKTQMNTEAFF,TGTGCCAGTAACGTCTGGCAGAAAAAGACCCAAATGAACACTGAAGCTTTCTTT
TRBD2,TRBV4-1,TRBJ2-3,.,CASSQPTSGSQDTQYF,TGCGCCAGCAGCCAACCGACTAGCGGGAGTCAAGATACGCAGTATTTT
.,TRBV27,TRBJ2-1,.,CASSWSWEYEQFF,TGTGCCAGCAGTTGGTCCTGGGAGTATGAGCAGTTCTTC
.,TRBV19,TRBJ1-1,.,CASGDMIDTEAFF,TGTGCCAGCGGAGATATGATTGACACTGAAGCTTTCTTT
TRBD2,TRBV6-4,TRBJ2-1,.,CASSETSGGAHEQFF,TGTGCCAGCAGTGAGACTAGCGGGGGGGCCCATGAGCAGTTCTTC
.,TRBV5-6,TRBJ2-3,.,CASSLQVADTQYF,TGTGCCAGCAGCTTGCAGGTAGCAGATACGCAGTATTTT
TRBD1,TRBV27,TRBJ1-2,.,CASSLNRGLGYTF,TGTGCCAGCAGTTTAAACAGGGGGCTTGGCTACACCTTC
.,TRBV28,TRBJ2-5,.,CASSLPQETQYF,TGTGCCAGCAGTTTACCACAGGAGACCCAGTACTTC
.,TRBV7-9,TRBJ2-1,.,CASSLALGYNEQFF,TGTGCCAGCAGCCTCGCACTTGGGTACAATGAGCAGTTCTTC
.,TRBV14,TRBJ2-5,.,CASSQLFQTQYF,TGTGCCAGCAGCCAATTATTCCAGACCCAGTACTTC
.,TRBV6-5,TRBJ1-5,few,CASSYSTQGGQPQHF,TGTGCCAGCAGTTACTCGACCCAAGGGGGACAGCCCCAGCATTTT
.,TRBV30,TRBJ1-6,.,CAWGQPNNSPLHF,TGTGCCTGGGGACAGCCCAATAATTCACCCCTCCACTTT
.,TRBV28,TRBJ1-2,.,CASSLGRDISNYGYTF,TGTGCCAGCAGTTTGGGCAGGGACATTTCTAACTATGGCTACACCTTC
.,TRBV14,TRBJ1-2,few,CASSLRGTVGYTF,TGTGCCAGCAGCCTAAGAGGGACGGTTGGCTACACCTTC
.,TRBV20-1,TRBJ1-2,.,CSAQVYHGYTF,TGCAGTGCCCAGGTTTATCATGGCTACACCTTC
.,TRBV25-1,TRBJ1-1,.,CASSYGAQTEAFF,TGTGCCAGCAGTTACGGCGCCCAGACTGAAGCTTTCTTT
.,TRBV19,TRBJ2-7,.,CASSMVTASYEQYF,TGTGCCAGTAGTATGGTGACAGCCTCCTACGAGCAGTACTTC
.,TRBV6-5,TRBJ2-1,.,CASRSGQYNEQFF,TGTGCCAGCAGGTCCGGACAGTACAATGAGCAGTTCTTC
.,TRBV5-1,TRBJ2-7,.,CASSLGSGSANEQYF,TGCGCCAGCAGCTTGGGGTCGGGCTCCGCAAACGAGCAGTACTTC